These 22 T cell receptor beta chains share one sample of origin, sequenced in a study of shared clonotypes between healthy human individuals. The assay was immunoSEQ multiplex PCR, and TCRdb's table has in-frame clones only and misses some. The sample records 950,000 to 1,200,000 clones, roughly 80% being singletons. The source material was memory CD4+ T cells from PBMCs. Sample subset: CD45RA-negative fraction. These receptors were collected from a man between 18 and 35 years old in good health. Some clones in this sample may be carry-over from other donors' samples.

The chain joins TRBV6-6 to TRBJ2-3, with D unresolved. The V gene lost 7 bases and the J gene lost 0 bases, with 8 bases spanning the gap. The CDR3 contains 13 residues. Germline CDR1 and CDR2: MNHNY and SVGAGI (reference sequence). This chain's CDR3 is CASNGGSTDTQYF. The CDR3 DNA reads TGTGCCAGCAATGGCGGAAGCACAGATACGCAGTATTTT.

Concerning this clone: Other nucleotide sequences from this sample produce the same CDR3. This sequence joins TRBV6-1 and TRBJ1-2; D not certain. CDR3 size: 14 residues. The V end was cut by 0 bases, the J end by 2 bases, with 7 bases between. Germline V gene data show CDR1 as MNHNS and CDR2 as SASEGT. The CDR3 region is CASSEAGRNYGYTF. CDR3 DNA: TGTGCCAGCAGTGAAGCCGGCAGAAACTATGGCTACACCTTC.

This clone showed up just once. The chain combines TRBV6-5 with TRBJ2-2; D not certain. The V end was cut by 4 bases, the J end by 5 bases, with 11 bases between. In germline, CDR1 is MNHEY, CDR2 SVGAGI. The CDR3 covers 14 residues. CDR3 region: CASSSLSQTGELFF. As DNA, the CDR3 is TGTGCCAGCAGTTCCCTCTCGCAGACCGGGGAGCTGTTTTTT.

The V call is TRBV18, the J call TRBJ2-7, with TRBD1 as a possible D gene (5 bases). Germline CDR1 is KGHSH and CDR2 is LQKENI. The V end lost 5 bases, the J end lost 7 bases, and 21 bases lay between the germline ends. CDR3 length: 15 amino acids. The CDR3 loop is CASSGPTVPTGEQYF. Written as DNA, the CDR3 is TGTGCCAGCTCAGGCCCGACAGTTCCGACCGGGGAGCAGTACTTC.

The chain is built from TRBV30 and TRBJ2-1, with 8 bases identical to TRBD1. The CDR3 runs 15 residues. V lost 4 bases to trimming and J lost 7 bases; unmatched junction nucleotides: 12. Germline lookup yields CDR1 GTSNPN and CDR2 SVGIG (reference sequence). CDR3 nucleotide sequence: TGTGCCTGGACTATACAGGGGGGAGGTAATAATGAGCAGTTCTTC. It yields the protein CAWTIQGGGNNEQFF. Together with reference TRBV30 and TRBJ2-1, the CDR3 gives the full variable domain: SQTIHQWPATLVQPVGSPLSLECTVEGTSNPNLYWYRQAAGRGLQLLFYSVGIGQISSEVPQNLSASRPQDRQFILSSKKLLLSDSGFYLCAWTIQGGGNNEQFFGPGTRLTVL.

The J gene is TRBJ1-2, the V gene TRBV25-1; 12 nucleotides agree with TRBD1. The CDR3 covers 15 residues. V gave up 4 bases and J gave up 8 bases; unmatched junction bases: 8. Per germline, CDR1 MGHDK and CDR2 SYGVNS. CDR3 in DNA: TGTGCCAGCAGTGGGAATCTGGGGACAGGGGGCGGCTACACCTTC. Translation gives CASSGNLGTGGGYTF.

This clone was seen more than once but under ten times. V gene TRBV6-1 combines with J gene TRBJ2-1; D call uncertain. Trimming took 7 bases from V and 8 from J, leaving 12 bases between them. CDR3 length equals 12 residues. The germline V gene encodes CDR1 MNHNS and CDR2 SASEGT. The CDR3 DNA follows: TGTGCCAGCATCATGGATCGGGATGAGCAGTTCTTC. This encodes CASIMDRDEQFF.

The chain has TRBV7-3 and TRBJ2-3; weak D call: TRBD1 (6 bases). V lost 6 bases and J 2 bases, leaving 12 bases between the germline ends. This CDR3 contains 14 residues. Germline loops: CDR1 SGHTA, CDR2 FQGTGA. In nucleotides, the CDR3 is TGTGCCAGCAGTCCGGACAGAACCACAGATACGCAGTATTTT. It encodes CASSPDRTTDTQYF.

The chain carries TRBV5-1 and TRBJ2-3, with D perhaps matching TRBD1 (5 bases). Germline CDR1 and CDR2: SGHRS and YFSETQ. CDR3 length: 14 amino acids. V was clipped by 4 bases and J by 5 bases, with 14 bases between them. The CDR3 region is CASSLPTDRDTQYF. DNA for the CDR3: TGCGCCAGCAGCCTACCGACAGACAGAGATACGCAGTATTTT.

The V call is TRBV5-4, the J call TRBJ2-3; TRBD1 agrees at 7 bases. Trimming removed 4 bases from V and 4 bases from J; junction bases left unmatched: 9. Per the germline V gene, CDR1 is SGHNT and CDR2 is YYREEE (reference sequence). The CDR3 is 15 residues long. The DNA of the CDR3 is TGTGCCAGCAGCCAGGTGACAGGGTCCGCAGATACGCAGTATTTT. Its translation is CASSQVTGSADTQYF.

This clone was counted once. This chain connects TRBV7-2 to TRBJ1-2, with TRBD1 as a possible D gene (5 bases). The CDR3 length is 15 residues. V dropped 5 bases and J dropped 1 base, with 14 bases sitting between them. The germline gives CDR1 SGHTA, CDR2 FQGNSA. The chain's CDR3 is CASSLLMGGNYGYTF. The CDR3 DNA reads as TGTGCCAGCAGCCTCTTGATGGGGGGTAACTATGGCTACACCTTC. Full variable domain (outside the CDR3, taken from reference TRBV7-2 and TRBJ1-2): GAGVSQSPSNKVTEKGKDVELRCDPISGHTALYWYRQSLGQGLEFLIYFQGNSAPDKSGLPSDRFSAERTGGSVSTLTIQRTQQEDSAVYLCASSLLMGGNYGYTFGSGTRLTVV.

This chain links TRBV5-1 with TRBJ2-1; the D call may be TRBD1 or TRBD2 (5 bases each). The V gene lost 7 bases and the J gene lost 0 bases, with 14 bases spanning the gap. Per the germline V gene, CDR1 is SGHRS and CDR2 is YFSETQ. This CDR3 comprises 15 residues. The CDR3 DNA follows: TGCGCCAGCGGACAACTAGAAGGCTCCTACAATGAGCAGTTCTTC. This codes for CASGQLEGSYNEQFF. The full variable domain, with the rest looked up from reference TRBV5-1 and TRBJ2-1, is KAGVTQTPRYLIKTRGQQVTLSCSPISGHRSVSWYQQTPGQGLQFLFEYFSETQRNKGNFPGRFSGRQFSNSRSEMNVSTLELGDSALYLCASGQLEGSYNEQFFGPGTRLTVL.

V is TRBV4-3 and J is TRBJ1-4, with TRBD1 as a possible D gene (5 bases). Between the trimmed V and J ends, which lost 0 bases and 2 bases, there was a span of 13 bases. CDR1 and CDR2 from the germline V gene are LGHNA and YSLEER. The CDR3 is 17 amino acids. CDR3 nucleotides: TGCGCCAGCAGCCAAGACAGGGTTCGTGGGACTAATGAAAAACTGTTTTTT. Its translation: CASSQDRVRGTNEKLFF.

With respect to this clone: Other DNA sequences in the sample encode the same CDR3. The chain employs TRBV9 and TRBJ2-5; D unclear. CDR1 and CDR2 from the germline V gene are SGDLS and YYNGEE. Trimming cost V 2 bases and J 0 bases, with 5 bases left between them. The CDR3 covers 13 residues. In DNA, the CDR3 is TGTGCCAGCAGCGTTAGTAACCAAGAGACCCAGTACTTC. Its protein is CASSVSNQETQYF. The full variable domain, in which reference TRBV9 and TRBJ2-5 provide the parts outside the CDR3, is DSGVTQTPKHLITATGQRVTLRCSPRSGDLSVYWYQQSLDQGLQFLIQYYNGEERAKGNILERFSAQQFPDLHSELNLSSLELGDSALYFCASSVSNQETQYFGPGTRLLVL.

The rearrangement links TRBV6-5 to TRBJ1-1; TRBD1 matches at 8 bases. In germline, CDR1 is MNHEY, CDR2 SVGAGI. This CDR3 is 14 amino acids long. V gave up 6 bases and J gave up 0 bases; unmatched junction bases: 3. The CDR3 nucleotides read TGTGCCAGCAGGCTGGACAGGGTGAACACTGAAGCTTTCTTT. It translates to CASRLDRVNTEAFF.

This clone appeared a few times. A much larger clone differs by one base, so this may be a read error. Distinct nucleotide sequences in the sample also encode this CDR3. CDR3 DNA sequence: TGTGCCAGCAGCTTCTACACCGGGGAGCTGTTTTTT. It is translated as CASSFYTGELFF. The J gene is TRBJ2-2, the V gene TRBV7-2; D remains unclear. CDR1 is SGHTA and CDR2 is FQGNSA in the germline V gene. V was shortened by 3 bases and J by 3 bases, with 2 bases between the two germline ends. The CDR3 is made up of 12 amino acids.

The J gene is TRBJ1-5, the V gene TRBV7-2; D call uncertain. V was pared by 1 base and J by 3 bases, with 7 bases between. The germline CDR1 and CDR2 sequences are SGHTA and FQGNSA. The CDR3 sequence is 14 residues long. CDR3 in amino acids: CASSLVGYNQPQHF. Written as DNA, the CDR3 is TGTGCCAGCAGCTTAGTCGGGTACAATCAGCCCCAGCATTTT.

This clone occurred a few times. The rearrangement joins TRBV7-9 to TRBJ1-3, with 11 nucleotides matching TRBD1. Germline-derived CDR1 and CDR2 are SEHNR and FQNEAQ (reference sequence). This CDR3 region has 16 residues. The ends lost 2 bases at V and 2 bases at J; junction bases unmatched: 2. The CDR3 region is CASSLPGQGAGNTIYF. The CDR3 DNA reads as TGTGCCAGCAGCTTACCGGGACAGGGGGCTGGAAACACCATATATTTT.

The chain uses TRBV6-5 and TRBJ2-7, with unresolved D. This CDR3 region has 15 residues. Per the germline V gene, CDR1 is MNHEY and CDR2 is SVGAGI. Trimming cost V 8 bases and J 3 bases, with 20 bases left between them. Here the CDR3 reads CASRPRRTRGYEQYF. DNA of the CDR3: TGTGCCAGCCGCCCCCGGCGGACCAGAGGCTACGAGCAGTACTTC.

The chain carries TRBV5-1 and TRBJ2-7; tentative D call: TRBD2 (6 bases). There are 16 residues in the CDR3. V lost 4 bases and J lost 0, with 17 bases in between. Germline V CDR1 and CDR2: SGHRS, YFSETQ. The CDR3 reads CASSLRGGFSSYEQYF. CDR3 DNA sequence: TGCGCCAGCAGCCTTAGGGGAGGCTTTAGCTCCTACGAGCAGTACTTC.

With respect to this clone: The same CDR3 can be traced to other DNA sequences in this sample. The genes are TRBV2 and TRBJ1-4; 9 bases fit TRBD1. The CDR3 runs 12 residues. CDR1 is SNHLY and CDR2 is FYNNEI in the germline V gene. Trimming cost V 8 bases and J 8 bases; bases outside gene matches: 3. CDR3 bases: TGTGCCAGCTCGGGACAGGGAGAAAAACTGTTTTTT. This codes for CASSGQGEKLFF.

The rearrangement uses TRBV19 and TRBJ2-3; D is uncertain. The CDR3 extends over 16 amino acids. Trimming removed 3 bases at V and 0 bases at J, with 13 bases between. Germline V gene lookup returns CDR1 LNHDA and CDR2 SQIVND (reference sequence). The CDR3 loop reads CASSMMSTSSTDTQYF. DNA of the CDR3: TGTGCCAGTAGTATGATGAGCACCTCTAGCACAGATACGCAGTATTTT.